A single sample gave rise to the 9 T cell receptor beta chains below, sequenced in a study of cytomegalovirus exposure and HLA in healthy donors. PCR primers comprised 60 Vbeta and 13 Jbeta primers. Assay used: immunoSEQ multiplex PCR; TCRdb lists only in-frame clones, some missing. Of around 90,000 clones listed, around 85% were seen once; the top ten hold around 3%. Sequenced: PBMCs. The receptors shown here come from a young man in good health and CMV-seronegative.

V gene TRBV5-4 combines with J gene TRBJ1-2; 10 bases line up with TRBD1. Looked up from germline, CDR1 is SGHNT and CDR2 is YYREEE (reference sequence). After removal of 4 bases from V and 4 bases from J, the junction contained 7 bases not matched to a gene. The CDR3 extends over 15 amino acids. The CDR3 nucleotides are TGTGCCAGCAGCCAAGGGACAGGGGAAGGCTATGGCTACACCTTC. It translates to CASSQGTGEGYGYTF.

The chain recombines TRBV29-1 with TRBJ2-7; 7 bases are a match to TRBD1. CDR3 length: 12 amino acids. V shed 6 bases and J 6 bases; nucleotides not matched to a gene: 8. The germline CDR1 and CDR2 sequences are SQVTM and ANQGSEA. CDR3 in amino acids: CSVTGYGSEQYF. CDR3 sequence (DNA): TGCAGCGTGACAGGGTATGGCTCCGAGCAGTACTTC.

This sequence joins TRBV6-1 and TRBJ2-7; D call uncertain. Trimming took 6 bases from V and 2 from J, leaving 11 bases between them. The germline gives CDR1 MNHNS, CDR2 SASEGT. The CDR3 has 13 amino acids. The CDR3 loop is CASRFQEAYEQYF. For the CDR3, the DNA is TGTGCCAGCAGATTTCAAGAGGCCTACGAGCAGTACTTC.

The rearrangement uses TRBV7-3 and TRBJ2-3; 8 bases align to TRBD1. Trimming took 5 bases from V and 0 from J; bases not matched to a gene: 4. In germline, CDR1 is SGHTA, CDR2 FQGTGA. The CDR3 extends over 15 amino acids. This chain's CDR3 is CASSNRGASTDTQYF. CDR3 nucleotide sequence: TGTGCCAGCAGCAACAGGGGGGCTAGCACAGATACGCAGTATTTT.

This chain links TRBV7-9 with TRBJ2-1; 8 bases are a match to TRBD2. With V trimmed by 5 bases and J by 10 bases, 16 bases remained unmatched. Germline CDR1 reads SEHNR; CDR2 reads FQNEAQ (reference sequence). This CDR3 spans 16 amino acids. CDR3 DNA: TGTGCCAGCAGCACAAAGCATAGCGGGGTGGAATCGGAGCAGTTCTTC. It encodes CASSTKHSGVESEQFF. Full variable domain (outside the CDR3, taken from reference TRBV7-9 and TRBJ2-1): DTGVSQNPRHKITKRGQNVTFRCDPISEHNRLYWYRQTLGQGPEFLTYFQNEAQLEKSRLLSDRFSAERPKGSFSTLEIQRTEQGDSAMYLCASSTKHSGVESEQFFGPGTRLTVL.

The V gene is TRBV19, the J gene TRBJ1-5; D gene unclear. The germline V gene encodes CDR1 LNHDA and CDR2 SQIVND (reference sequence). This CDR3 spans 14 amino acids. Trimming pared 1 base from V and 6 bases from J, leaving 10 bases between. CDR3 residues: CASSIGQVFQPQHF. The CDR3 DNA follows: TGTGCCAGTAGTATAGGGCAGGTTTTTCAGCCCCAGCATTTT.

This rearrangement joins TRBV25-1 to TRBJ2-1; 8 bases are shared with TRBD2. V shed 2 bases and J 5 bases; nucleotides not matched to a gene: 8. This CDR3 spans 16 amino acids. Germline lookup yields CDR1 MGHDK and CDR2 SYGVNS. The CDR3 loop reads CASSEPGLGPNNEQFF. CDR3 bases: TGTGCCAGCAGTGAACCGGGACTAGGGCCTAACAATGAGCAGTTCTTC. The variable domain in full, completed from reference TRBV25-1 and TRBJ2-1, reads EADIYQTPRYLVIGTGKKITLECSQTMGHDKMYWYQQDPGMELHLIHYSYGVNSTEKGDLSSESTVSRIRTEHFPLTLESARPSHTSQYLCASSEPGLGPNNEQFFGPGTRLTVL.

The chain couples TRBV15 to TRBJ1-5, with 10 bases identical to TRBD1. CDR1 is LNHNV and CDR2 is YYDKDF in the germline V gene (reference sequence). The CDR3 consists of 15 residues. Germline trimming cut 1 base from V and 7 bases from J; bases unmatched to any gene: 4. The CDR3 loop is CATSRGDRGGQPQHF. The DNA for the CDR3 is TGTGCCACCAGCAGAGGGGACAGGGGTGGACAGCCCCAGCATTTT.

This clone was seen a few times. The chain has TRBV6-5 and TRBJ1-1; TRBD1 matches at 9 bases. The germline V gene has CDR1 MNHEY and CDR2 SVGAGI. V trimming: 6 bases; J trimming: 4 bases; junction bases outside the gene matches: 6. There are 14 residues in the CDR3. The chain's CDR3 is CASRPDRGSTEAFF. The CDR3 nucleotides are TGTGCCAGCAGGCCGGACAGGGGAAGCACTGAAGCTTTCTTT.